The source of this T cell receptor (beta chain) is a study of radiotherapy plus CTLA-4 blockade in lung cancer. Study-wide points: Response was reportedly best predicted by early blood T cell clone dynamics, with interferon-beta.

Using immunoSEQ multiplex PCR, the repertoire was profiled, and TCRdb retains in-frame clones only, with some absent. The sample lists about 48,000 clones, around 86% seen once, with 2.5% to 3.5% in the top ten. This clone appeared a few times. Its cognate antigen is unknown. The trim removed 6 bases at V and 7 bases at J, leaving 6 bases unmatched. Germline V gives CDR1 MDHEN, CDR2 SYDVKM. This CDR3 has 13 amino acids. Material: peripheral blood, obtained from a patient treated with radiotherapy plus ipilimumab. This chain connects TRBV28 to TRBJ1-2, with 9 bases aligning to TRBD1. The sequence came from a human donor with non-small cell lung cancer who had stable disease on radiotherapy plus ipilimumab. The CDR3 here is CASSLQGAGGYTF. The DNA for the CDR3 is TGTGCCAGCAGCCTACAGGGGGCAGGTGGCTACACCTTC.